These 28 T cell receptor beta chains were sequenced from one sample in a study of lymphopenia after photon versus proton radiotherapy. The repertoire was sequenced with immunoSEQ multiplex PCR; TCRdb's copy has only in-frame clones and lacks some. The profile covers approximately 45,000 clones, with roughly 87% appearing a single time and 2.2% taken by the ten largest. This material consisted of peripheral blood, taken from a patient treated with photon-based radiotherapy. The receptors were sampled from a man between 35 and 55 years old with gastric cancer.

CDR3 loop: CASSPPLFF. CDR3 coding DNA: TGTGCCAGCAGCCCCCCGCTGTTCTTC. The chain employs TRBV11-1 and TRBJ2-1; D call uncertain. Looked up from germline, CDR1 is SGHAT and CDR2 is FQDESV (reference sequence). The CDR3 sequence is 9 residues long. With 5 bases removed from V and 15 bases from J, the gap between germline ends came to 8 bases.

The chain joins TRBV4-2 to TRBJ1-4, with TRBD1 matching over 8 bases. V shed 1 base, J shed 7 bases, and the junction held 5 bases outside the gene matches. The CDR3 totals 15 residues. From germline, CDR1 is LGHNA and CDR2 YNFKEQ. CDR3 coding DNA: TGTGCCAGCAGCCAAGTCCAGGGGGCAGGTGAAAAACTGTTTTTT. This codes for CASSQVQGAGEKLFF.

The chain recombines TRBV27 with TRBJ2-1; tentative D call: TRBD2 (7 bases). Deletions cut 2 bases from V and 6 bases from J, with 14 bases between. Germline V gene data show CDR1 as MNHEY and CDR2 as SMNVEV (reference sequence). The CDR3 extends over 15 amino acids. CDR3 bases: TGTGCCAGCAGTTTAACGGGGGGCACGGGCAATGAGCAGTTCTTC. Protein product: CASSLTGGTGNEQFF.

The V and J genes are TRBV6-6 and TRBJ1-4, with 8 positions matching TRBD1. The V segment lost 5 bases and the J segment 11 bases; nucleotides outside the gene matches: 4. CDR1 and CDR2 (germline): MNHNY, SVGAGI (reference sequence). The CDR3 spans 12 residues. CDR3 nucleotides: TGTGCCAGCAGTCCAACAGGGGGGAAACTGTTTTTT. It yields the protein CASSPTGGKLFF.

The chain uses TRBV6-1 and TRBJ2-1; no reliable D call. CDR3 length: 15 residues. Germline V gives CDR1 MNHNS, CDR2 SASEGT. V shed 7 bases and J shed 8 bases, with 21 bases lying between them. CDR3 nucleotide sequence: TGTGCCAGCAAGGGTGGGCCCCAGATTTACTATGAGCAGTTCTTC. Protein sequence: CASKGGPQIYYEQFF.

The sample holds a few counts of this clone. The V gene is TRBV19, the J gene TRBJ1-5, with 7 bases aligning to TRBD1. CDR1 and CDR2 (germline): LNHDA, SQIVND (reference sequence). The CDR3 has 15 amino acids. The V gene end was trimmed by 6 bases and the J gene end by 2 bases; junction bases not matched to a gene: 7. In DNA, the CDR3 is TGTGCCAGTAGATCGACAGGGATCGGCAATCAGCCCCAGCATTTT. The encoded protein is CASRSTGIGNQPQHF.

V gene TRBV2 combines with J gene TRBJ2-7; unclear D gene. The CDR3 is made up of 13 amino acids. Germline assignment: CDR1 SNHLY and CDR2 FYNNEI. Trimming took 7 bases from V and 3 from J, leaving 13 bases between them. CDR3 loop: CASMAGLFYEQYF. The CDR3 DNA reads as TGTGCCAGCATGGCCGGGCTCTTCTACGAGCAGTACTTC.

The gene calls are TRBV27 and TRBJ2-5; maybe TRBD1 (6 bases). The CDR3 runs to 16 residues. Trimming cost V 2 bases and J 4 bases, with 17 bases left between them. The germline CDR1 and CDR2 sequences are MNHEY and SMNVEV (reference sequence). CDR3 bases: TGTGCCAGCAGTTTAGGGGTCTATGGGGGCGGAGAGACCCAGTACTTC. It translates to CASSLGVYGGGETQYF.

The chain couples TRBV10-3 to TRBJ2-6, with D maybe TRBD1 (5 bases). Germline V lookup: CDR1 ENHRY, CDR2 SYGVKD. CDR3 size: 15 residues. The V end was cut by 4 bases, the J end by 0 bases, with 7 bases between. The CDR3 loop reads CAISAQDSGANVLTF. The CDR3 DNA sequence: TGTGCCATCAGTGCACAGGACTCTGGGGCCAACGTCCTGACTTTC.

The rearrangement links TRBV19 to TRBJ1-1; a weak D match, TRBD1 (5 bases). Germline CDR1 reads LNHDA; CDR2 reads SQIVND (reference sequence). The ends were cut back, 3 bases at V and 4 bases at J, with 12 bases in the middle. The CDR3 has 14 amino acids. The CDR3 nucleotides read TGTGCCAGTAGTATGGGATCAGGGAGCACTGAAGCTTTCTTT. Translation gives CASSMGSGSTEAFF.

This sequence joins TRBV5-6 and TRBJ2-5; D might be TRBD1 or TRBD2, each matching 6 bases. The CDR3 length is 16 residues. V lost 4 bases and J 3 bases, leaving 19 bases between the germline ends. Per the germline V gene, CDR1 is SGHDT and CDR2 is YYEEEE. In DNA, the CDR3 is TGTGCCAGCAGCCCCTCTGGGGAGGCAGGGGAAGAGACCCAGTACTTC. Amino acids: CASSPSGEAGEETQYF. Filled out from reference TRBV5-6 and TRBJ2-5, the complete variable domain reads DAGVTQSPTHLIKTRGQQVTLRCSPKSGHDTVSWYQQALGQGPQFIFQYYEEEERQRGNFPDRFSGHQFPNYSSELNVNALLLGDSALYLCASSPSGEAGEETQYFGPGTRLLVL.

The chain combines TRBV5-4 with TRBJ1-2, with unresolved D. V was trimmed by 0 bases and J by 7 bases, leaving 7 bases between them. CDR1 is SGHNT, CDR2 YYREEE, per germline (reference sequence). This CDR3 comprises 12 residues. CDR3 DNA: TGTGCCAGCAGCTTGGACAGAGGTGGCTACACCTTC. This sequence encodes CASSLDRGGYTF.

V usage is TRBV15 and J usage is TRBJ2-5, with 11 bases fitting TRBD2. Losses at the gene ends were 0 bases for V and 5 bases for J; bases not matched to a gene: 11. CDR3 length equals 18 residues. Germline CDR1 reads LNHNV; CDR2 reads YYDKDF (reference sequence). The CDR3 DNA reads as TGTGCCACCAGCAGAGACGGCCTCATAGCGGGGGGGAGTGAGACCCAGTACTTC. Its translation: CATSRDGLIAGGSETQYF. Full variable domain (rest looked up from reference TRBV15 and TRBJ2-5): DAMVIQNPRYQVTQFGKPVTLSCSQTLNHNVMYWYQQKSSQAPKLLFHYYDKDFNNEADTPDNFQSRRPNTSFCFLDIRSPGLGDTAMYLCATSRDGLIAGGSETQYFGPGTRLLVL.

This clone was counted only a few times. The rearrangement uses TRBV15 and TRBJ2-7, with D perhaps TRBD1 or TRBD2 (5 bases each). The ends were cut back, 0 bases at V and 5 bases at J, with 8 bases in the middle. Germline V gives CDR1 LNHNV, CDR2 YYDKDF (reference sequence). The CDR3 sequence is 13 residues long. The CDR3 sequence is CATSRDRDHEQYF. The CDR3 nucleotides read TGTGCCACCAGCAGAGACAGGGACCACGAGCAGTACTTC.

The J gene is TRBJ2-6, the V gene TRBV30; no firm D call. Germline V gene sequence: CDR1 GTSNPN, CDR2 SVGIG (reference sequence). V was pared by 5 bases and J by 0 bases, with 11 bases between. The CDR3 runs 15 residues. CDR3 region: CAWGNSLSGANVLTF. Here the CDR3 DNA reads TGTGCCTGGGGGAACAGTCTCTCTGGGGCCAACGTCCTGACTTTC.

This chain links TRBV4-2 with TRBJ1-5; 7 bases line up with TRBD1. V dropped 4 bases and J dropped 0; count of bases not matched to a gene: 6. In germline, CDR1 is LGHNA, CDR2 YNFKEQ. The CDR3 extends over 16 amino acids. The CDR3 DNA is TGTGCCAGCAGCCTATACGACAGGGATAGCAATCAGCCCCAGCATTTT. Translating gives CASSLYDRDSNQPQHF.

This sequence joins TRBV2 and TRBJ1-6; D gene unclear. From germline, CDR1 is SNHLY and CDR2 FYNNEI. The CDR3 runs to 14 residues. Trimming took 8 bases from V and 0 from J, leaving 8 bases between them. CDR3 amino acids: CASLGNSYNSPLHF. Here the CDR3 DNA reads TGTGCCAGCTTGGGAAACTCCTATAATTCACCCCTCCACTTT.

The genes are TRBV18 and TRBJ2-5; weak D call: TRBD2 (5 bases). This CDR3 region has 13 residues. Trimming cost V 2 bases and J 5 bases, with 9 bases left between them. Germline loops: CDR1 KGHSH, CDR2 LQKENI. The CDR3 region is CASSPSGSETQYF. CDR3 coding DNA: TGTGCCAGCTCACCAAGCGGTTCGGAGACCCAGTACTTC.

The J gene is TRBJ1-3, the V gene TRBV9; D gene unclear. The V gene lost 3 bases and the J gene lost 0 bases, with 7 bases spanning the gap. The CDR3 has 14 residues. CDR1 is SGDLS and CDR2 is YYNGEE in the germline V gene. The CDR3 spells CASSGRHSGNTIYF. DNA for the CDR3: TGTGCCAGCAGCGGCCGTCACTCTGGAAACACCATATATTTT.

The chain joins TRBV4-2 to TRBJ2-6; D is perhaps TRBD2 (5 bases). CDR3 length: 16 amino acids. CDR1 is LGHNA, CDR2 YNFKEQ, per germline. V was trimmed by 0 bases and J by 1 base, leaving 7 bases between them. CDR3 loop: CASSQERDSGANVLTF. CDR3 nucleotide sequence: TGTGCCAGCAGCCAAGAACGGGATTCTGGGGCCAACGTCCTGACTTTC.

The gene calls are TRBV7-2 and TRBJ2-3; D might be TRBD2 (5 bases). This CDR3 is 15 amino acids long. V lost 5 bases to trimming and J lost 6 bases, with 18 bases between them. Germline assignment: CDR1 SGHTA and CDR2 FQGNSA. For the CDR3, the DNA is TGTGCCAGCAGCCCCTTTGGTGATAGCGCGGATACGCAGTATTTT. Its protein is CASSPFGDSADTQYF. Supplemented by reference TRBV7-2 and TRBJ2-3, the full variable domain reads GAGVSQSPSNKVTEKGKDVELRCDPISGHTALYWYRQSLGQGLEFLIYFQGNSAPDKSGLPSDRFSAERTGGSVSTLTIQRTQQEDSAVYLCASSPFGDSADTQYFGPGTRLTVL.

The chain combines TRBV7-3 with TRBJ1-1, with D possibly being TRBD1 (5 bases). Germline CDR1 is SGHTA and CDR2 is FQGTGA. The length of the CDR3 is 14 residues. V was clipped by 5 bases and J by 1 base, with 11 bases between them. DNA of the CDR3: TGTGCCAGCAGCCCAGGGTCGAAGAACACTGAAGCTTTCTTT. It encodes CASSPGSKNTEAFF.

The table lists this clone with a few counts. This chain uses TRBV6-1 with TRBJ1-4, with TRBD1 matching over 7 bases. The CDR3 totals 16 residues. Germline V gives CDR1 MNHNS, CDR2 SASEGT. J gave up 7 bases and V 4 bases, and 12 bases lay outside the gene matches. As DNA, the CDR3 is TGTGCCAGCAGTGGGAGAGACAGGGCTACCAGTGAAAAACTGTTTTTT. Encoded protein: CASSGRDRATSEKLFF.

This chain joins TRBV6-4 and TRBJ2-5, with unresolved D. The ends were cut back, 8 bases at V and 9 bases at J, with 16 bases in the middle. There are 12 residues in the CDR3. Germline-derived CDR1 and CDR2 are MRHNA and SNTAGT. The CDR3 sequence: CASSSSLRAQYF. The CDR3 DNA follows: TGTGCCAGCTCAAGCTCGCTCCGGGCCCAGTACTTC.

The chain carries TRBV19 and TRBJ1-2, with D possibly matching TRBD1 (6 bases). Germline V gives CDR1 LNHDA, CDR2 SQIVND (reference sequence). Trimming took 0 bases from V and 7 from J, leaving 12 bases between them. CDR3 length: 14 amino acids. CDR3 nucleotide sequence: TGTGCCAGTAGTATAGAGTGGCAGGGGCTTGGCTACACCTTC. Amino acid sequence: CASSIEWQGLGYTF.

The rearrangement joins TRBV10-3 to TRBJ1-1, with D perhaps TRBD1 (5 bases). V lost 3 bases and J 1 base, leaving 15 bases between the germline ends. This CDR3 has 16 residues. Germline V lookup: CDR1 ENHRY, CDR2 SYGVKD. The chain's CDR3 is CAISEGSGGGNTEAFF. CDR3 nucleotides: TGTGCCATCAGTGAAGGATCGGGGGGTGGGAACACTGAAGCTTTCTTT.

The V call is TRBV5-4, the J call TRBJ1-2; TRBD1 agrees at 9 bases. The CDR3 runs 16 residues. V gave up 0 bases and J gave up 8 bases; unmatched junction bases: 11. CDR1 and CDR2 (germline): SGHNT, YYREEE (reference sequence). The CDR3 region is CASSLAGDRVRKGYTF. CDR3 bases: TGTGCCAGCAGCTTGGCGGGGGACAGGGTTCGTAAAGGCTACACCTTC.

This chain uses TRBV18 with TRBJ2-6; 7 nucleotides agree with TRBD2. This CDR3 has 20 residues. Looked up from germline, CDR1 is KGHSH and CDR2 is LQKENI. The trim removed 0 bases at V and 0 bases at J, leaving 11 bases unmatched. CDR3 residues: CASSPPVQAGLSSGANVLTF. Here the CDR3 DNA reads TGTGCCAGCTCACCACCAGTTCAAGCGGGGTTAAGCTCTGGGGCCAACGTCCTGACTTTC.